This record concerns one TCR beta chain sequence. These data originate in a study of stem cell transplantation in POMP-related autoinflammatory disease. Study-wide background: Hypothesis: faulty thymoproteasomes impair CD8+ T-cell selection, skewing TRB repertoires. CD8+ T cells were low and CD4+ cells naive-skewed before transplant. Through one year post-transplant, neutrophils and platelets were 100% of graft donor origin.

J lost 3 bases, V lost 5 bases, and 7 bases had no gene match. The CDR3 has 16 residues. From germline, CDR1 is ENHRY and CDR2 SYGVKD. Assay used: immunoSEQ multiplex PCR; TCRdb lists only in-frame clones, some missing. The table includes around 9,000 clones, approximately 85% detected once. Here the sequenced sample was CD8+ T cells from PBMCs, taken after stem cell transplantation. The sequence came from a human patient with POMP-related autoinflammation and immune dysregulation (PRAID). T cells may partly derive from the graft donor. The chain uses TRBV10-3 and TRBJ2-5; TRBD2 matches at 12 bases. CDR3 region: CAISPTSGGPKETQYF. The CDR3 bases are TGTGCCATCAGTCCGACTAGCGGGGGACCAAAAGAGACCCAGTACTTC.